The T cell receptor beta chain under discussion was sequenced for a study of T cell responses to AZD1222 COVID-19 vaccine (dated by TCRdb to about 2021). With regard to the full study: AZD1222 recipients whose second dose came at about 4 weeks and those whose second dose came at about 12 weeks were combined into one group, since spike-specific TCR depth and breadth did not differ between the two schedules. TCR sequencing covered more than 230 trial participants: roughly 200 given two doses of AZD1222 and approximately 25 given two doses of MenACWY control vaccine. Trial participants were enrolled into age subgroups of 18-55, 56-69 and 70-plus years, which contained 148, 28 and 57 TCR-sequenced participants, respectively.

On this clone: Its target antigen remains unknown. No base quality information exists; no much larger clone differs at one position.

There are 14 amino acids in the CDR3, from cysteine to phenylalanine inclusive. Only the CDR3 part of the read is kept: 42 bases, read in frame from the first base. Trimming costs V 5 bases and J 3 bases, and their ends lie 12 bases apart. The CDR1 and CDR2 encoded by the germline V gene are SGHRS and YFSETQ. The time point label, as the study defines it: baseline before first vaccination. Vaccinee samples were obtained from the UK trials COV001 and COV002, which included a single-blind randomized controlled phase 2/3 trial of AZD1222 (ChAdOx1 nCoV-19) in healthy adults. For TCRbeta chain sequencing, PBMC samples from trial participants were taken at day 0 and at day 28 after the second dose. The CDR3 regions of human TCRbeta chains were subjected to immunosequencing. On the authors' methods: TCRs in the repertoires were matched against a reference library of SARS-CoV-2-specific TCRs that had been generated with the MIRA antigen-specificity platform. Breadth was defined as the fraction of unique TCRs that were SARS-CoV-2-associated, and depth was defined as the fraction of total T cells that were SARS-CoV-2-associated. Each spike-specific TCR was assigned to its reactive spike region and to a CD4 or CD8 class using the MIRA data. Log10-transformed breadth and depth values were compared by one-way ANOVA with Sidak's multiple comparisons tests. This immuneACCESS table, as held by TCRdb, lists in-frame sequences with V and J called but not all clones. Of the missing ones, under half trace to an unresolved V gene in checked studies; the others have no known cause. V and J calls and clone size are as listed in that table; D and trimming were resolved from the DNA. Counted in this sample were 100,000 to 150,000 clones; around 90% of them appeared once. The ten largest clones capture 6.3% of the sample.

The research as a whole found: Most participants were white British and females outnumbered males, and the authors suggested that clonal diversity may have been underestimated. The whole spike protein was spanned by vaccine-associated CD4 TCRs, and dominant responses were seen in regions 160-218 and 743-854. In the small 56-69-year group, the increase in depth fell short of significance, most likely because of low power. Because no day 14 peak-response samples were available, the repertoires could be characterized only after the peak T cell response. Reportedly, close to half of the unique spike-specific TCRs recognized epitopes lying outside the regions that are mutated in the B.1.351 and B.1.1.7 variants. Spike-specific TCR breadth and depth rose significantly after two AZD1222 doses compared with day 0 and with MenACWY recipients. Conclusions about previously exposed vaccinees are limited because only five to seven AZD1222 recipients were SARS-CoV-2 seropositive at baseline.

This clonotype originated in an adult in good health. Recombination connected TRBV5-1 to TRBJ2-1; too little of a D gene remains to name it. The specimen comprised peripheral blood, sampled on day 0 of AZD1222 vaccination. For the CDR3, the sequence is CASRTRTNYNEQFF. The bases read TGCGCCAGCAGGACACGGACCAACTACAATGAGCAGTTCTTC.